The next 29 T cell receptor beta chains were all read from a single sample in a study of blood T cell repertoires in COVID-19. Profiled with immunoSEQ multiplex PCR; TCRdb holds only in-frame clones, not every one. Here the sample spans around 380,000 clones, more than 70% being singletons. Sequencing was performed on PBMCs or T cells enriched from blood (not recorded which). The receptors were sampled from a young man who had recovered from COVID-19.

CDR3 residues: CATSDQTGVNGELFF. The CDR3 coding sequence is TGTGCCACCAGTGATCAAACAGGGGTAAACGGGGAGCTGTTTTTT. The J gene is TRBJ2-2, the V gene TRBV24-1; TRBD1 matches at 7 bases. Per germline, CDR1 KGHDR and CDR2 SFDVKD. The CDR3 has 15 residues. Unmatched junction bases numbered 7, after V lost 3 bases and J lost 7 bases.

As DNA, the CDR3 is TGTGCCTGGAGCCCGCGTATAGACAGAACAGTTGTCAACGTCCTGACTTTC. Translation: CAWSPRIDRTVVNVLTF. The chain is built from TRBV30 and TRBJ2-6; tentative D call: TRBD1 (5 bases). This CDR3 is built from 17 residues. V lost 3 bases, J lost 9 bases, and 24 bases lay in between. CDR1 and CDR2 from the germline V gene are GTSNPN and SVGIG (reference sequence).

The chain uses TRBV25-1 and TRBJ1-6; D call uncertain. V was shortened by 7 bases and J by 6 bases, with 13 bases between the two germline ends. Per the germline V gene, CDR1 is MGHDK and CDR2 is SYGVNS. CDR3 size: 14 residues. CDR3 amino acids: CASNHPPGNSPLHF. For the CDR3, the DNA is TGTGCCAGCAATCATCCCCCGGGTAATTCACCCCTCCACTTT.

The genes are TRBV6-2 or TRBV6-3 and TRBJ2-5; TRBD2 aligns across 10 bases. Germline-derived CDR1 and CDR2 are MNHEY and SVGEGT. The CDR3 sequence is 16 residues long. Trimming cost V 2 bases and J 4 bases; bases outside gene matches: 7. The CDR3 protein is CASSYPTSGVRETQYF. Here the CDR3 DNA reads TGTGCCAGCAGTTACCCCACTAGCGGGGTTCGAGAGACCCAGTACTTC.

The chain carries TRBV6-6 and TRBJ1-1; 8 bases match TRBD1. Germline lookup yields CDR1 MNHNY and CDR2 SVGAGI (reference sequence). The CDR3 is 14 residues long. V was pared by 4 bases and J by 5 bases, with 6 bases of the junction left unmatched. CDR3 nucleotide sequence: TGTGCCAGCAGTTGGCAGGGGGCGAGAACTGAAGCTTTCTTT. It translates to CASSWQGARTEAFF.

The V call is TRBV18, the J call TRBJ1-6, with 10 bases fitting TRBD1. Germline CDR1 and CDR2: KGHSH and LQKENI. The CDR3 spans 15 residues. J gave up 10 bases and V 0 bases, and 3 bases lay outside the gene matches. The CDR3 here is CASSPPGQGNSPLHF. DNA of the CDR3: TGTGCCAGCTCACCACCGGGACAGGGGAACTCACCCCTCCACTTT.

The genes are TRBV18 and TRBJ1-5; TRBD1 matches 7 bases. The CDR3 runs 15 residues. Germline assignment: CDR1 KGHSH and CDR2 LQKENI. The ends lost 3 bases at V and 6 bases at J; junction bases unmatched: 8. The CDR3 spells CASSPKQGDGQPQHF. In DNA, the CDR3 is TGTGCCAGCTCACCGAAGCAGGGGGACGGTCAGCCCCAGCATTTT.

The gene calls are TRBV9 and TRBJ2-7, with unresolved D. The V gene's germline CDR1 is SGDLS and CDR2 YYNGEE. This CDR3 region has 14 residues. V lost 1 base and J lost 0, with 8 bases in between. The CDR3 loop reads CASSVSLSSYEQYF. The CDR3 nucleotides read TGTGCCAGCAGCGTATCCTTGAGCTCCTACGAGCAGTACTTC.

The chain combines TRBV7-9 with TRBJ1-2; D gene unclear. The ends were cut back, 2 bases at V and 4 bases at J, with 14 bases in the middle. From germline, CDR1 is SEHNR and CDR2 FQNEAQ (reference sequence). This CDR3 is 15 amino acids long. CDR3 loop: CASSLKGVFPYGYTF. The CDR3 DNA reads as TGTGCCAGCAGCTTAAAAGGAGTCTTTCCCTATGGCTACACCTTC.

The chain employs TRBV1 and TRBJ2-3; the table's D call, TRBD2, has no DNA check behind it. TRBV1 is a known pseudogene. The CDR3 has 18 residues. In nucleotides, the CDR3 is TGCACCAGCAGCCAAGAACGGCCTAGCGGTCGAAGCACAGATACGCAGTATTTT. Protein: CTSSQERPSGRSTDTQYF.

This chain links TRBV4-1 with TRBJ1-2; TRBD1 agrees at 9 bases. Germline CDR1 MGHRA, CDR2 YSYEKL. The trim removed 5 bases at V and 6 bases at J, leaving 13 bases unmatched. CDR3 length: 16 residues. CDR3 loop: CASSTRGQGPLDGYTF. DNA of the CDR3: TGCGCCAGCAGCACACGGGGACAGGGTCCTCTTGATGGCTACACCTTC.

This clone was seen a single time. The chain links TRBV30 to TRBJ1-4, with TRBD1 as a possible D gene (5 bases). Trimming pared 3 bases from V and 0 bases from J, leaving 8 bases between. CDR1 GTSNPN and CDR2 SVGIG come from the germline V gene (reference sequence). The CDR3 is made up of 14 amino acids. CDR3 in amino acids: CAWRWGATNEKLFF. In DNA form, the CDR3 reads TGTGCCTGGAGATGGGGGGCAACTAATGAAAAACTGTTTTTT.

Of note for this clone: The sample carries other DNA sequences with the same CDR3. V usage is TRBV11-2 and J usage is TRBJ2-7; 7 bases map to TRBD2. This CDR3 comprises 13 residues. The germline V gene has CDR1 SGHAT and CDR2 FQNNGV. V lost 5 bases, J lost 2 bases, and 3 bases stayed unmatched. This chain's CDR3 is CASSLGGPYEQYF. The CDR3 DNA reads as TGTGCCAGCAGCCTGGGAGGGCCCTACGAGCAGTACTTC.

The V and J genes are TRBV5-8 and TRBJ1-5; 9 bases map to TRBD1. CDR3 length: 16 amino acids. V lost 4 bases and J lost 4; bases outside the gene matches: 9. The germline gives CDR1 SGHTS, CDR2 YDEGEE. The DNA for the CDR3 is TGTGCCAGCAGCATTCCGGGACAGGGTTATAATCAGCCCCAGCATTTT. Translating it yields CASSIPGQGYNQPQHF.

This clone has just a few counts. CDR3 sequence (DNA): TGTGCCAGCAGCCAAGTTAACAGGGGAACTGAAGCTTTCTTT. It is translated as CASSQVNRGTEAFF. J is TRBJ1-1 and V is TRBV3-1 (or the pseudogene TRBV3-2); the match to TRBD1 covers 7 bases. V gave up 1 base and J gave up 5 bases; unmatched junction bases: 4. The CDR3 consists of 14 residues. Germline V lookup: CDR1 LGHDT, CDR2 YNNKEL (reference sequence).

This chain connects TRBV2 to TRBJ2-7; 8 bases are shared with TRBD1. Germline V gene sequence: CDR1 SNHLY, CDR2 FYNNEI. The CDR3 is 14 amino acids. The J segment lost 4 bases and the V segment lost 1 base, leaving 3 bases of the junction unmatched. Written as DNA, the CDR3 is TGTGCCAGCAGTGAAGTTACAGGGGGATACGAGCAGTACTTC. Its protein is CASSEVTGGYEQYF.

The V call is TRBV27, the J call TRBJ2-1; 11 nucleotides align to TRBD2. This CDR3 has 15 residues. The trim removed 6 bases at V and 7 bases at J, leaving 8 bases unmatched. Germline CDR1 is MNHEY and CDR2 is SMNVEV (reference sequence). CDR3 sequence: CASRYSGGVGNEQFF. Here the CDR3 DNA reads TGTGCCAGCAGATATAGCGGGGGGGTGGGTAATGAGCAGTTCTTC.

V and J are TRBV6-5 and TRBJ1-1; D call uncertain. The CDR3 covers 13 residues. V lost 6 bases and J lost 4, with 12 bases in between. Germline CDR1 and CDR2: MNHEY and SVGAGI. The CDR3 region is CASSHPGLTEAFF. The CDR3, as DNA: TGTGCCAGCAGCCACCCCGGACTCACTGAAGCTTTCTTT.

The V call is TRBV6-5, the J call TRBJ2-3; a weak D match, TRBD1 (6 bases). The germline V gene has CDR1 MNHEY and CDR2 SVGAGI. The CDR3 totals 15 residues. V dropped 4 bases and J dropped 0 bases, with 11 bases sitting between them. The CDR3: CASSSVGASTDTQYF. The CDR3 DNA sequence: TGTGCCAGCAGTTCCGTGGGGGCTAGCACAGATACGCAGTATTTT.

The chain recombines TRBV4-1 with TRBJ1-5, with 9 nucleotides matching TRBD1. The CDR3 consists of 19 residues. Losses at the gene ends were 4 bases for V and 5 bases for J; bases not matched to a gene: 18. The germline V gene encodes CDR1 MGHRA and CDR2 YSYEKL. CDR3 loop: CASSLSGTGLILAHQPQHF. The CDR3 DNA sequence: TGCGCCAGCAGCCTTTCCGGGACAGGGCTAATTCTGGCCCATCAGCCCCAGCATTTT.

V is TRBV4-1 and J is TRBJ1-4, with 8 bases aligning to TRBD1. Germline-derived CDR1 and CDR2 are MGHRA and YSYEKL. The CDR3 totals 13 residues. V lost 5 bases, J lost 8 bases, and 4 bases stayed unmatched. CDR3 residues: CASSITGGEKLFF. In DNA, the CDR3 is TGCGCCAGCAGCATTACAGGGGGAGAAAAACTGTTTTTT.

V is TRBV10-3 and J is TRBJ2-2; possible D gene TRBD2, 5 bases. The V and J ends lost 0 bases and 6 bases respectively, with 8 bases between them. The germline CDR1 and CDR2 sequences are ENHRY and SYGVKD. The CDR3 is made up of 14 amino acids. The CDR3 reads CAISESTRAGELFF. DNA of the CDR3: TGTGCCATCAGTGAGTCGACGCGGGCCGGGGAGCTGTTTTTT.

The chain carries TRBV18 and TRBJ2-3, with D uncertain. Germline assignment: CDR1 KGHSH and CDR2 LQKENI. V was trimmed by 6 bases and J by 0 bases, leaving 16 bases between them. The CDR3 has 16 residues. DNA for the CDR3: TGTGCCAGCTCGAGGTCTCCCTTTCAAAGCACAGATACGCAGTATTTT. Its protein product is CASSRSPFQSTDTQYF.

This clone was detected once. The chain joins TRBV6-4 to TRBJ2-6; no firm D call. Trimming left V 4 bases short and J 0 bases short, with 7 bases between. This CDR3 is built from 15 residues. Germline V gene lookup returns CDR1 MRHNA and CDR2 SNTAGT. This CDR3 reads CASSATYSGANVLTF. For the CDR3, the DNA is TGTGCCAGCAGTGCCACTTACTCTGGGGCCAACGTCCTGACTTTC.

V usage is TRBV19 and J usage is TRBJ1-5; the match to TRBD1 covers 7 bases. J lost 4 bases, V lost 2 bases, and 8 bases had no gene match. Germline lookup yields CDR1 LNHDA and CDR2 SQIVND (reference sequence). The CDR3 is made up of 16 amino acids. CDR3 coding DNA: TGTGCCAGTAGTATAAATACAGGGGAGGCGAATCAGCCCCAGCATTTT. This translates into CASSINTGEANQPQHF.

The rearrangement links TRBV5-6 to TRBJ2-5; 8 bases match TRBD1. J was trimmed by 0 bases and V by 0 bases; bases with no gene match: 4. This CDR3 spans 16 amino acids. Looked up from germline, CDR1 is SGHDT and CDR2 is YYEEEE. The CDR3 loop is CASSLGGQANQETQYF. Here the CDR3 DNA reads TGTGCCAGCAGCTTGGGGGGACAGGCGAACCAAGAGACCCAGTACTTC.

This chain joins TRBV7-8 and TRBJ1-2; D unresolved. The V end was cut by 1 base, the J end by 2 bases, with 8 bases between. The CDR3 covers 14 residues. Germline CDR1 SGHVS, CDR2 FQNEAQ. The CDR3 here is CASSLDTGNYGYTF. CDR3 sequence (DNA): TGTGCCAGCAGCTTAGATACCGGGAACTATGGCTACACCTTC.

V usage is TRBV6-2 or TRBV6-3 and J usage is TRBJ2-1, with D unclear. The V gene's germline CDR1 is MNHEY and CDR2 SVGEGT. This CDR3 has 12 amino acids. V gave up 5 bases and J gave up 8 bases, with 10 bases separating them. The CDR3 loop reads CASSRQNHEQFF. For the CDR3, the DNA is TGTGCCAGCAGTCGCCAGAACCATGAGCAGTTCTTC.

Concerning this clone: The same CDR3 arises from other DNA sequences in this sample as well. V gene TRBV9 combines with J gene TRBJ1-1, with D tentatively TRBD1 (5 bases). CDR1 and CDR2 from the germline V gene are SGDLS and YYNGEE. CDR3 length: 13 amino acids. Trimming stripped 2 bases from V and 1 base from J, with 6 bases between. The DNA of the CDR3 is TGTGCCAGCAGCGTCGACAGGAACACTGAAGCTTTCTTT. Amino acids: CASSVDRNTEAFF.